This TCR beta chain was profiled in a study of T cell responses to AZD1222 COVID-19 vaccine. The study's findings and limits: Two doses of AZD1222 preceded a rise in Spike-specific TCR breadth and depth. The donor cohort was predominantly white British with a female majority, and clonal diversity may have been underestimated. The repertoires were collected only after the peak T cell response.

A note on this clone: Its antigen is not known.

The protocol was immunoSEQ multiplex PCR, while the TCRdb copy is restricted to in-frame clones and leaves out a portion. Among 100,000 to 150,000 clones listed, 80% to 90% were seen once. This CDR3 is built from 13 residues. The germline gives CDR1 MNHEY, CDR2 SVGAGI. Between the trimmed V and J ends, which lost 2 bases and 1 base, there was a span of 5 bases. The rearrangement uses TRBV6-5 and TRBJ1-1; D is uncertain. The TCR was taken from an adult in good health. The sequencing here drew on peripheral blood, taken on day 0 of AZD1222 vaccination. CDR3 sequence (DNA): TGTGCCAGCAGTTACCGCCGGAACACTGAAGCTTTCTTT. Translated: CASSYRRNTEAFF.